Below are 10 T cell receptor beta chains sequenced from a single sample in a study of beta chain features in type 1 diabetes. Overall study results and limits: Moderate yet significant TCRB CDR3 shortening was seen in Type 1 diabetes patients in all four CD4+ subsets.

TCRB transcripts that were expressed got sequenced, as all of the isolated RNA had been reverse transcribed. Sequencing used immunoSEQ multiplex PCR; TCRdb keeps in-frame clones, though not all of them. The table shows under 300,000 clones, with about 20% occurring only once. For these receptors, no antigen is known. Sequenced material: naive CD4+ T cells from blood. The receptors originated from a woman aged 35 to 49 with type 1 diabetes.

V usage is TRBV7-2 and J usage is TRBJ1-2, with 10 bases identical to TRBD1. The J segment lost 8 bases and the V segment lost 3 bases, leaving 12 bases of the junction unmatched. The CDR3 extends over 16 amino acids. The germline gives CDR1 SGHTA, CDR2 FQGNSA. The chain's CDR3 is CASSFRPGQGTGGYTF. The CDR3 bases are TGTGCCAGCAGCTTCCGACCGGGACAGGGGACCGGGGGCTACACCTTC.

The chain is built from TRBV7-2 and TRBJ1-1; 10 bases are a match to TRBD1. Germline V lookup: CDR1 SGHTA, CDR2 FQGNSA. The trim removed 5 bases at V and 4 bases at J, leaving 10 bases unmatched. This CDR3 is built from 16 residues. The CDR3 region has the DNA TGTGCCAGCAGCCCTCCGGGACAGGGGAGGGCCACTGAAGCTTTCTTT. Protein sequence: CASSPPGQGRATEAFF.

The V and J genes are TRBV4-3 and TRBJ2-7; D perhaps matches TRBD2 (6 bases). The germline CDR1 and CDR2 sequences are LGHNA and YSLEER. The CDR3 runs 15 residues. Trimming pared 0 bases from V and 0 bases from J, leaving 9 bases between. CDR3 nucleotide sequence: TGCGCCAGCAGCCAAGAGGGGGGTAGCTCCTACGAGCAGTACTTC. Its translation is CASSQEGGSSYEQYF.

CDR3: CASSPGLANTQYF. In DNA, the CDR3 is TGTGCCAGCAGCCCCGGACTAGCTAATACGCAGTATTTT. V gene TRBV11-3 combines with J gene TRBJ2-3, with 8 bases that match TRBD2. This CDR3 comprises 13 residues. Germline CDR1 reads SGHNT; CDR2 reads YENEEA. Trimming cost V 5 bases and J 7 bases; bases outside gene matches: 5.

This sequence joins TRBV18 and TRBJ1-1; D is unresolved. Germline V CDR1 and CDR2: KGHSH, LQKENI. Trimming stripped 1 base from V and 4 bases from J, with 13 bases between. This CDR3 contains 15 residues. CDR3 sequence: CASSPRAIESTEAFF. For the CDR3, the DNA is TGTGCCAGCTCACCACGGGCCATTGAGTCCACTGAAGCTTTCTTT. The full variable domain, its missing parts supplied by reference TRBV18 and TRBJ1-1, is NAGVMQNPRHLVRRRGQEARLRCSPMKGHSHVYWYRQLPEEGLKFMVYLQKENIIDESGMPKERFSAEFPKEGPSILRIQQVVRGDSAAYFCASSPRAIESTEAFFGQGTRLTVV.

This clone has a handful of counts. At the DNA level, this CDR3 is encoded by other sequences in the same sample as well. The V gene is TRBV29-1, the J gene TRBJ1-5; no clear D gene. From germline, CDR1 is SQVTM and CDR2 ANQGSEA. V was clipped by 4 bases and J by 2 bases, with 6 bases between them. The CDR3 is made up of 12 amino acids. As DNA, the CDR3 is TGCAGCGTTGGGAGTGGCAATCAGCCCCAGCATTTT. It codes for CSVGSGNQPQHF. Drawing the rest from reference TRBV29-1 and TRBJ1-5, the complete variable domain is SAVISQKPSRDICQRGTSLTIQCQVDSQVTMMFWYRQQPGQSLTLIATANQGSEATYESGFVIDKFPISRPNLTFSTLTVSNMSPEDSSIYLCSVGSGNQPQHFGDGTRLSIL.

This clone appeared a few times. The chain employs TRBV4-1 and TRBJ2-3, with a tentative D call TRBD1 (5 bases). Germline values: CDR1 MGHRA, CDR2 YSYEKL. The CDR3 consists of 13 residues. Trimming shortened V by 4 bases and J by 9 bases, and 14 bases separated the two germline ends. The CDR3 DNA follows: TGCGCCAGCAGCCCGAGCTCTACAGGCACGCAGTATTTT. Encoded protein: CASSPSSTGTQYF.

V gene TRBV6-5 combines with J gene TRBJ2-2, with 7 bases aligning to TRBD1. The V and J ends lost 6 bases and 6 bases, in that order; junction bases with no gene match: 1. Germline CDR1 is MNHEY and CDR2 is SVGAGI. CDR3 length equals 12 residues. The CDR3 sequence: CASSQGAGELFF. CDR3 DNA: TGTGCCAGCAGCCAGGGGGCCGGGGAGCTGTTTTTT.

This rearrangement joins TRBV5-1 to TRBJ1-5; no clear D. The length of the CDR3 is 13 residues. Trimming removed 0 bases at V and 7 bases at J, with 8 bases between. The V gene's germline CDR1 is SGHRS and CDR2 YFSETQ. CDR3 coding DNA: TGCGCCAGCAGCTTGGGGCTAGGACAGCCCCAGCATTTT. Amino acids: CASSLGLGQPQHF. Full variable domain (remainder filled in from reference TRBV5-1 and TRBJ1-5): KAGVTQTPRYLIKTRGQQVTLSCSPISGHRSVSWYQQTPGQGLQFLFEYFSETQRNKGNFPGRFSGRQFSNSRSEMNVSTLELGDSALYLCASSLGLGQPQHFGDGTRLSIL.

This clone was found a few times. V usage is TRBV10-3 and J usage is TRBJ2-7; D might be TRBD1 (6 bases). The CDR3 loop spans 13 amino acids. V dropped 6 bases and J dropped 5 bases, with 14 bases sitting between them. The germline V gene has CDR1 ENHRY and CDR2 SYGVKD. The CDR3 here is CAIRSGGPNEQYF. In DNA, the CDR3 is TGTGCCATCAGATCTGGGGGCCCCAACGAGCAGTACTTC.